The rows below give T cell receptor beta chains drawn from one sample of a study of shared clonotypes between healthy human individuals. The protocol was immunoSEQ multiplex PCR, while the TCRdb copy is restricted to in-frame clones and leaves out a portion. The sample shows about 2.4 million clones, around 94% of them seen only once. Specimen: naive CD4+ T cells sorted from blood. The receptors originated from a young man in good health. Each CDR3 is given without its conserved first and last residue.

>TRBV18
ASSPAGSGELF
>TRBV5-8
ASSLRAGVTGELF
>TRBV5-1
ASSTRQDNSPLH
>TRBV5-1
ASSLTGQSNQPQH
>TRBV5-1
ASSSQTEAF
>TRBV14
ASSPIWGEYNEQF
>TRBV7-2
ASSQGQGSTEAF
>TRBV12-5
ASGLAPRGGRASYNEQF
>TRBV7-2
ASSLYSYSTDTQY
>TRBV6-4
ASSALQSPLH
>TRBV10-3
AINRGTSTDTQY
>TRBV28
ASSLVGSYEQY
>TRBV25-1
ASSGDPYRLQY
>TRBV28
ASSLQGTVIQETQY
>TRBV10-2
ASSEGELAGGYRETQY
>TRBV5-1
ASSLGWTTWTTQY
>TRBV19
ASKEGSPSYNEQF
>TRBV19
ASRTGASPLH
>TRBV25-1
ASGGTGTYEQY
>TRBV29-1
SVVHSGRVDTQY
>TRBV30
AWSVNRGEQPQH
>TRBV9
ASSVGQLNEQF
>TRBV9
ASSVMDSGNTIY
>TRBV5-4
ASSPGQGHSGNTIY